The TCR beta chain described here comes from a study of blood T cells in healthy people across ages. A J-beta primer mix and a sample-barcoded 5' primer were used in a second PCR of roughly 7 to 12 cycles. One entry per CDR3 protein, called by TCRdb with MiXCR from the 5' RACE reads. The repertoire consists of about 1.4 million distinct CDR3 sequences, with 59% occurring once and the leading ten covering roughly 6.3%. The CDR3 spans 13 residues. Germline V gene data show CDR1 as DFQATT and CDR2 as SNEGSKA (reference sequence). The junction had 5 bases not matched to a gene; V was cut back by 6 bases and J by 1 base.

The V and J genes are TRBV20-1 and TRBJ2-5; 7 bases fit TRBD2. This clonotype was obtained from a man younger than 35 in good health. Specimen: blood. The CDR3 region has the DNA TGCAGTGCCACTCGGGGGGTCCAAGAGACCCAGTACTTC. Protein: CSATRGVQETQYF.